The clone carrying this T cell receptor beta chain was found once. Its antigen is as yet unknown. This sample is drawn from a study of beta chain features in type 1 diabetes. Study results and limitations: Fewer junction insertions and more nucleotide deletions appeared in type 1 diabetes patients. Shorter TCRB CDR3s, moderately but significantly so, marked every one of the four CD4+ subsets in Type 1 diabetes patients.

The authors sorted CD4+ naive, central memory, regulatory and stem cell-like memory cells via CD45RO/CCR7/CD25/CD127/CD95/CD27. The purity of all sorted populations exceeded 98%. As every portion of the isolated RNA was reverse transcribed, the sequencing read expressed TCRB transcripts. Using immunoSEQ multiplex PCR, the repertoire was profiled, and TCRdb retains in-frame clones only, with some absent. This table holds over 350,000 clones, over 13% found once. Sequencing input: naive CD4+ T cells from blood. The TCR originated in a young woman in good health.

Here the CDR3 reads CATSRGTGDYYEQYF. The DNA of the CDR3 is TGTGCCACCAGCAGAGGGACAGGGGATTACTACGAGCAGTACTTC. The J gene is TRBJ2-7, the V gene TRBV15; 9 nucleotides line up with TRBD1. The CDR3 is 15 residues long. Germline lookup yields CDR1 LNHNV and CDR2 YYDKDF (reference sequence). Unmatched junction bases numbered 4, after V lost 1 base and J lost 3 bases.